These T cell receptor beta chains were read from a single sample in a study of blood T cells in healthy people across ages. TCRdb used MiXCR to reprocess the 5' RACE reads, holding one entry per CDR3 protein. This sample carries 600,000 to 1,000,000 distinct CDR3 sequences, about 62% of them seen once, and the ten largest clones take about 20%. The sequenced sample consisted of blood. Receptor source: a man aged 30-40 years in good health. CDR3s include the opening cysteine and the closing phenylalanine or tryptophan. A D gene is named only where the DNA matches it firmly. Clone size is given for some rows only: seen once, a few or many times, or a class if the clone is expanded.

size | D | J | V | CDR3 | DNA
NA | TRBD1 | TRBJ2-5 | TRBV5-1 | CASSPRDSSVQETQYF | TGCGCCAGCAGCCCCCGGGACAGTAGCGTCCAAGAGACCCAGTACTTC
NA | TRBD2 | TRBJ2-2 | TRBV12-5 | CASVPWAGGYTGELFF | TGTGCTAGTGTCCCGTGGGCGGGGGGTTATACCGGGGAGCTGTTTTTT
NA | TRBD1 | TRBJ1-2 | TRBV4-3 | CASSQDSGSGTGSGYTF | TGCGCCAGCAGCCAAGACTCGGGATCCGGGACAGGGAGCGGCTACACCTTC
NA | NA | TRBJ1-2 | TRBV25-1 | CAGSRAGRDYYGYTF | TGTGCCGGGTCTCGGGCAGGGAGGGATTATTATGGCTACACCTTC
few | NA | TRBJ2-1 | TRBV20-1 | CSARVVGRGGLHYEQFF | TGCAGTGCTAGAGTCGTAGGTCGCGGGGGCCTCCATTATGAGCAGTTCTTC
NA | NA | TRBJ2-1 | TRBV6-2/TRBV6-3 | CASRDTSSDEQFF | TGTGCCAGCAGAGATACTAGTTCCGATGAGCAGTTCTTC
NA | NA | TRBJ2-5 | TRBV7-9 | CASIGSTRETQYF | TGTGCCAGCATCGGGAGTACCAGAGAGACCCAGTACTTC
NA | NA | TRBJ1-2 | TRBV12-3/TRBV12-4 | CASSFHPGYGYTF | TGTGCCAGCAGTTTCCATCCTGGCTATGGCTACACCTTC
many | NA | TRBJ1-5 | TRBV2 | CASSEAGYSNQPQHF | TGTGCCAGCAGTGAAGCCGGTTATAGCAATCAGCCCCAGCATTTT
few | NA | TRBJ2-1 | TRBV15 | CATSRDYSYNEQFF | TGTGCCACCAGCAGAGATTACAGCTACAATGAGCAGTTCTTC
NA | NA | TRBJ2-5 | TRBV20-1 | CSARVQVGETQYF | TGCAGTGCTAGAGTCCAGGTCGGGGAGACCCAGTACTTC
NA | NA | TRBJ2-3 | TRBV6-2/TRBV6-3 | CASSRDTDYTDTQYF | TGTGCCAGCAGTCGGGACACGGACTACACAGATACGCAGTATTTT
few | NA | TRBJ2-3 | TRBV6-6 | CASSYSIVTVDTQYF | TGTGCCAGCAGTTACTCGATAGTAACAGTAGATACGCAGTATTTT
NA | NA | TRBJ1-2 | TRBV12-3/TRBV12-4 | CASSEATARSPYGYTF | TGTGCCAGCAGCGAAGCCACGGCCCGGTCCCCCTATGGCTACACCTTC
NA | NA | TRBJ1-2 | TRBV28 | CASSLGQRSYTF | TGTGCCAGCAGTTTAGGGCAGAGGAGCTACACCTTC
NA | NA | TRBJ2-1 | TRBV29-1 | CSVELAGGPYNEQFF | TGCAGCGTTGAATTGGCTGGCGGGCCCTACAATGAGCAGTTCTTC
NA | NA | TRBJ2-3 | TRBV10-2 | CASSGRDGILTDTQYF | TGCGCCAGCAGTGGACGGGACGGGATACTCACAGATACGCAGTATTTT
NA | NA | TRBJ1-4 | TRBV28 | CASSLSRVRLFF | TGTGCCAGCAGTTTAAGCAGGGTGAGGCTGTTTTTT
NA | TRBD2 | TRBJ2-7 | TRBV28 | CASSYRPVAGLEQYF | TGTGCCAGCAGCTATCGCCCGGTAGCGGGACTTGAGCAGTACTTC
many | TRBD1 | TRBJ2-1 | TRBV25-1 | CASSDRPGGQGFVGGSYNEQFF | TGTGCCAGCAGTGATCGCCCGGGGGGACAGGGGTTCGTGGGAGGGTCCTACAATGAGCAGTTCTTC
NA | NA | TRBJ2-4 | TRBV12-3/TRBV12-4 | CASSLKGGEEQYF | TGTGCCAGCAGTTTAAAGGGGGGCGAGGAGCAGTACTTC
NA | NA | TRBJ2-3 | TRBV9 | CASSVEGSGTDTQYF | TGTGCCAGCAGCGTAGAGGGTAGCGGCACAGATACGCAGTATTTT